One and the same sample provided the 23 T cell receptor beta chains below, sequenced in a study of T cell responses to AZD1222 COVID-19 vaccine. Profiled with immunoSEQ multiplex PCR; TCRdb holds only in-frame clones, not every one. The data contain about 150,000 clones, more than 75% of them singletons. This sample comprised peripheral blood, obtained 28 days after the second AZD1222 dose. The receptors stem from an adult who received the AZD1222 COVID-19 vaccine.

The chain joins TRBV5-4 to TRBJ2-7, with D hard to call. Germline CDR1 is SGHNT and CDR2 is YYREEE (reference sequence). CDR3 size: 14 residues. V lost 4 bases and J 2 bases, leaving 13 bases between the germline ends. The CDR3 sequence: CASSVDRNAYEQYF. CDR3 DNA sequence: TGTGCCAGCAGCGTGGACCGAAACGCCTACGAGCAGTACTTC. The variable domain in full, with the rest retrieved from reference TRBV5-4 and TRBJ2-7, is ETGVTQSPTHLIKTRGQQVTLRCSSQSGHNTVSWYQQALGQGPQFIFQYYREEENGRGNFPPRFSGLQFPNYSSELNVNALELDDSALYLCASSVDRNAYEQYFGPGTRLTVT.

The genes are TRBV19 and TRBJ1-5; no firm D call. V was shortened by 0 bases and J by 5 bases, with 5 bases between the two germline ends. The CDR3 contains 13 residues. In germline, CDR1 is LNHDA, CDR2 SQIVND (reference sequence). The CDR3 bases are TGTGCCAGTAGTATAGACGGGGATCAGCCCCAGCATTTT. This sequence encodes CASSIDGDQPQHF.

The chain employs TRBV19 and TRBJ2-6; TRBD2 might be the D (5 bases). Germline V CDR1 and CDR2: LNHDA, SQIVND (reference sequence). CDR3 length equals 14 residues. V lost 8 bases and J lost 0, with 8 bases in between. CDR3 bases: TGTGCCAGTTTTGGGAGCTCTGGGGCCAACGTCCTGACTTTC. It yields the protein CASFGSSGANVLTF. The full variable domain, rest sourced from reference TRBV19 and TRBJ2-6, is DGGITQSPKYLFRKEGQNVTLSCEQNLNHDAMYWYRQDPGQGLRLIYYSQIVNDFQKGDIAEGYSVSREKKESFPLTVTSAQKNPTAFYLCASFGSSGANVLTFGAGSRLTVL.

The rearrangement joins TRBV27 to TRBJ1-1, with D perhaps matching TRBD1 (6 bases). V was clipped by 6 bases and J by 2 bases, with 16 bases between them. The CDR3 has 15 residues. The germline V gene encodes CDR1 MNHEY and CDR2 SMNVEV (reference sequence). Here the CDR3 DNA reads TGTGCCAGCAGGATAGAAAAGGGGGAAAACACTGAAGCTTTCTTT. It encodes CASRIEKGENTEAFF.

As regards this clone: Additional DNA sequences in this sample encode the identical CDR3. This chain joins TRBV7-9 and TRBJ2-7, with D uncertain. This CDR3 is built from 14 residues. The germline V gene encodes CDR1 SEHNR and CDR2 FQNEAQ (reference sequence). V was cut by 1 base and J by 2 bases, with 9 bases left in between. The CDR3 coding sequence is TGTGCCAGCAGCTTAGAAGGCGGACCCTACGAGCAGTACTTC. This encodes CASSLEGGPYEQYF.

This rearrangement joins TRBV2 to TRBJ2-1; 9 nucleotides match TRBD2. After removal of 5 bases from V and 3 bases from J, the junction contained 5 bases not matched to a gene. Germline CDR1 and CDR2: SNHLY and FYNNEI. This CDR3 is built from 15 residues. CDR3 residues: CASSLLAGDYNEQFF. The CDR3 DNA sequence: TGTGCCAGCAGTCTACTAGCGGGCGACTACAATGAGCAGTTCTTC.

The rearrangement links TRBV10-3 to TRBJ2-3; 10 nucleotides align to TRBD2. The CDR3 spans 16 residues. With V trimmed by 4 bases and J by 3 bases, 7 bases remained unmatched. The V gene's germline CDR1 is ENHRY and CDR2 SYGVKD. The CDR3 protein is CAISANRAGGTDTQYF. The CDR3 DNA reads as TGTGCCATCAGTGCAAACCGAGCGGGAGGGACAGATACGCAGTATTTT.

This chain connects TRBV28 to TRBJ1-2; TRBD1 matches at 7 bases. The CDR3 spans 15 residues. The V segment lost 7 bases and the J segment 8 bases; nucleotides outside the gene matches: 16. Germline V gene lookup returns CDR1 MDHEN and CDR2 SYDVKM. The CDR3 nucleotides read TGTGCCAGCATCCCGTGGGGTAGGGGGCCTGGAGGCTACACCTTC. Its translation: CASIPWGRGPGGYTF.

The rearrangement links TRBV19 to TRBJ2-1; TRBD2 aligns across 9 bases. This CDR3 has 14 amino acids. The V gene's germline CDR1 is LNHDA and CDR2 SQIVND (reference sequence). V gave up 4 bases and J gave up 6 bases; unmatched junction bases: 4. CDR3 in DNA: TGTGCCAGTAGTAAGCGGGAGGAGATCAATGAGCAGTTCTTC. Protein: CASSKREEINEQFF.

As concerns this clone: At the DNA level, this CDR3 is encoded by other sequences in the same sample as well. The CDR3 sequence is CASSGLNYGYTF. Written as DNA, the CDR3 is TGCGCCAGCAGTGGTCTAAACTATGGCTACACCTTC. The genes are TRBV5-1 and TRBJ1-2; D remains ambiguous. Trimming stripped 5 bases from V and 2 bases from J, with 7 bases between. This CDR3 has 12 amino acids. The germline V gene encodes CDR1 SGHRS and CDR2 YFSETQ.

The chain uses TRBV11-2 and TRBJ2-7, with TRBD1 as a possible D gene (8 bases). V was clipped by 2 bases and J by 3 bases, with 11 bases between them. CDR3 size: 14 residues. CDR1 and CDR2 from the germline V gene are SGHAT and FQNNGV. CDR3 DNA sequence: TGTGCCAGCAGCTTATACAGGGGGGGCTACGAGCAGTACTTC. Its protein is CASSLYRGGYEQYF.

The chain recombines TRBV28 with TRBJ1-6; TRBD1 matches 12 bases. The length of the CDR3 is 19 residues. J gave up 7 bases and V 3 bases, and 13 bases lay outside the gene matches. Germline loops: CDR1 MDHEN, CDR2 SYDVKM. The CDR3 reads CASSLGGTGGAHFNSPLHF. DNA for the CDR3: TGTGCCAGCAGTTTGGGTGGGACAGGGGGCGCCCATTTCAATTCACCCCTCCACTTT.

Here the CDR3 reads CASSQESWGYGYTF. In nucleotides, the CDR3 is TGTGCCAGCAGCCAAGAATCATGGGGCTATGGCTACACCTTC. The chain recombines TRBV4-2 with TRBJ1-2; no firm D call. Germline V lookup: CDR1 LGHNA, CDR2 YNFKEQ. The CDR3 loop spans 14 amino acids. V gave up 0 bases and J gave up 4 bases, with 9 bases separating them.

The genes are TRBV7-9 and TRBJ2-1, with 7 bases aligning to TRBD2. Germline-derived CDR1 and CDR2 are SEHNR and FQNEAQ (reference sequence). V trimming: 5 bases; J trimming: 3 bases; junction bases outside the gene matches: 10. CDR3 length: 16 amino acids. For the CDR3, the DNA is TGTGCCAGCAGCCACGCTGGGCTAGCGGTCTACAATGAGCAGTTCTTC. This gives the protein CASSHAGLAVYNEQFF.

DNA of the CDR3: TGTGCCAGCAGCCAAGATAGGGACGGTCAGCCCCAGCATTTT. This gives the protein CASSQDRDGQPQHF. The V gene is TRBV3-1 (or the pseudogene TRBV3-2), the J gene TRBJ1-5, with TRBD1 as a possible D gene (5 bases). Looked up from germline, CDR1 is LGHDT and CDR2 is YNNKEL (reference sequence). CDR3 size: 14 residues. Trimming pared 0 bases from V and 6 bases from J, leaving 9 bases between.

The sample holds one count of this clone. The chain is built from TRBV18 and TRBJ2-7, with D possibly TRBD2 on 6 matching bases. Per the germline V gene, CDR1 is KGHSH and CDR2 is LQKENI. The CDR3 loop spans 16 amino acids. With 4 bases removed from V and 2 bases from J, the gap between germline ends came to 18 bases. CDR3 coding DNA: TGTGCCAGCTCACTCAGCGTGGGGCGGGACCCCTACGAGCAGTACTTC. Translated: CASSLSVGRDPYEQYF.

The V gene is TRBV20-1, the J gene TRBJ2-7; D unclear. CDR3 length: 11 amino acids. V was cut by 7 bases and J by 6 bases, with 13 bases left in between. Germline V gene lookup returns CDR1 DFQATT and CDR2 SNEGSKA (reference sequence). Here the CDR3 DNA reads TGCAGTGGGATCTTCAAAGTCGAGCAGTACTTC. Residues: CSGIFKVEQYF.

The gene calls are TRBV2 and TRBJ2-2; 7 nucleotides align to TRBD2. V dropped 8 bases and J dropped 5; count of bases not matched to a gene: 8. CDR1 and CDR2 from the germline V gene are SNHLY and FYNNEI. This CDR3 has 14 amino acids. The CDR3: CASGREGGTGELFF. In nucleotides, the CDR3 is TGTGCCAGCGGCAGGGAGGGTGGTACCGGGGAGCTGTTTTTT.

This clone has just a few counts. This chain uses TRBV29-1 with TRBJ2-7, with no clear D. With 5 bases removed from V and 1 base from J, the gap between germline ends came to 12 bases. The CDR3 is 13 residues long. The germline gives CDR1 SQVTM, CDR2 ANQGSEA. The CDR3 coding sequence is TGCAGCGTTCGTATCGTAAATTCCTACGAGCAGTACTTC. It is translated as CSVRIVNSYEQYF.

The table lists this clone with a count of one. Distinct nucleotide sequences in the sample also encode this CDR3. The chain uses TRBV6-2 or TRBV6-3 and TRBJ1-5; no firm D call. The CDR3 is 14 amino acids. Germline values: CDR1 MNHEY, CDR2 SVGEGT. Between the trimmed V and J ends, which lost 5 bases and 2 bases, there was a span of 10 bases. CDR3 amino acids: CASSPGWGNQPQHF. The CDR3, as DNA: TGTGCCAGCAGTCCCGGTTGGGGCAATCAGCCCCAGCATTTT.

V gene TRBV29-1 combines with J gene TRBJ1-3, with D unresolved. CDR1 is SQVTM, CDR2 ANQGSEA, per germline. CDR3 length equals 12 residues. V was shortened by 2 bases and J by 4 bases, with 6 bases between the two germline ends. The DNA for the CDR3 is TGCAGCGTTGAATTCATGGGAAACACCATATATTTT. Protein: CSVEFMGNTIYF.

The chain has TRBV19 and TRBJ2-4, with 8 bases identical to TRBD2. V lost 7 bases and J lost 6; bases outside the gene matches: 8. Germline-derived CDR1 and CDR2 are LNHDA and SQIVND (reference sequence). CDR3 size: 14 residues. CDR3 region: CASTLGGGLNIQYF. As DNA, the CDR3 is TGTGCCAGTACCCTGGGCGGGGGGTTAAACATTCAGTACTTC.

The rearrangement uses TRBV5-4 and TRBJ2-2; maybe TRBD1 (5 bases). The CDR3 totals 15 residues. The germline gives CDR1 SGHNT, CDR2 YYREEE (reference sequence). V lost 1 base, J lost 1 base, and 8 bases lay in between. The CDR3 loop is CASSLIGQNTGELFF. As DNA, the CDR3 is TGTGCCAGCAGCTTGATTGGACAGAACACCGGGGAGCTGTTTTTT.